This T cell receptor (beta chain) came from a study of T cells after yellow fever vaccination. Across the whole study: Researchers used SMART-Seq v4 Ultra Low Input to prepare fractions that had low cell numbers.

There are a few counts of this clonotype. The CDR3 has 20 residues. V gave up 2 bases and J gave up 1 base; unmatched junction bases: 13. Looked up from germline, CDR1 is MNHEY and CDR2 is SMNVEV (reference sequence). One entry per CDR3 protein results from TCRdb running MiXCR on the 5' RACE reads. The table has about 330,000 distinct CDR3 sequences, 7% to 10% seen once. The TCR comes from a man aged 18 to 29 who received the YFV17D yellow fever vaccine. This rearrangement joins TRBV27 to TRBJ1-5; 11 bases align to TRBD1. The sample in question was PBMCs, obtained 35 to 50 days after the first yellow fever vaccination. CDR3 amino acids: CASSLTPPGQGGLSNQPQHF. As DNA, the CDR3 is TGTGCCAGCAGTTTAACGCCCCCGGGACAGGGGGGATTGAGCAATCAGCCCCAGCATTTT.